The 20 T cell receptor beta chains reported below all come from one sample, sequenced in a study of blood T cell repertoires in COVID-19. Some clones are missing from TCRdb's copy, which holds only in-frame ones; the method was immunoSEQ multiplex PCR. The profile shows about 320,000 clones, more than 85% of them singletons. What was sequenced was PBMCs or T cells enriched from blood (not recorded which). The receptors come from a woman aged 25 to 45 who had been exposed to COVID-19.

J is TRBJ1-1 and V is TRBV19; 8 bases line up with TRBD1. Per germline, CDR1 LNHDA and CDR2 SQIVND (reference sequence). V was clipped by 6 bases and J by 4 bases; unmatched bases: 4. The CDR3 extends over 13 amino acids. The CDR3: CASRRDRGTEAFF. CDR3 nucleotide sequence: TGTGCCAGTAGAAGAGACAGGGGCACTGAAGCTTTCTTT.

V is TRBV2 and J is TRBJ2-1; no reliable D call. Trimming took 0 bases from V and 4 from J, leaving 7 bases between them. Germline V gene sequence: CDR1 SNHLY, CDR2 FYNNEI. The CDR3 has 14 residues. The CDR3 DNA sequence: TGTGCCAGCAGTGAAGCGGTCGGTTACAATGAGCAGTTCTTC. Translating it yields CASSEAVGYNEQFF.

The chain couples TRBV9 to TRBJ1-1; no definite D call. The germline V and J ends were trimmed by 4 bases and 11 bases, with 21 bases remaining between them. The CDR3 spans 14 residues. Germline V gene sequence: CDR1 SGDLS, CDR2 YYNGEE. CDR3: CASSPPRGLKAAFF. The CDR3 nucleotides read TGTGCCAGCAGCCCCCCGCGAGGGTTAAAGGCGGCTTTCTTT.

This clone came up once. The chain recombines TRBV27 with TRBJ2-5; perhaps TRBD2 as D (5 bases). The CDR3 has 13 amino acids. V was cut by 6 bases and J by 0 bases, with 8 bases left in between. CDR1 and CDR2 from the germline V gene are MNHEY and SMNVEV (reference sequence). The CDR3 is CASRLANQETQYF. CDR3 nucleotides: TGTGCCAGCAGGCTAGCAAACCAAGAGACCCAGTACTTC.

V is TRBV7-3 and J is TRBJ2-3; D possibly corresponds to TRBD2 (6 bases). This CDR3 region has 14 residues. Germline V gene sequence: CDR1 SGHTA, CDR2 FQGTGA. V dropped 5 bases and J dropped 3 bases, with 12 bases sitting between them. The CDR3, as DNA: TGTGCCAGCAGCACCTTTGGGGGGACAGATACGCAGTATTTT. This encodes CASSTFGGTDTQYF.

Concerning this clone: Other nucleotide sequences in the sample specify the same CDR3. This chain connects TRBV12-5 to TRBJ1-2; D ambiguous. Trimming removed 1 base from V and 4 bases from J, with 7 bases in between. This CDR3 has 13 amino acids. The germline gives CDR1 LGHNT, CDR2 FRNRAP. In DNA, the CDR3 is TGTGCTAGTGGTTTGGAGGCAGGCTATGGCTACACCTTC. Its translation is CASGLEAGYGYTF.

The V and J genes are TRBV6-2 or TRBV6-3 and TRBJ1-6; D may be TRBD1 (5 bases). The ends were cut back, 0 bases at V and 8 bases at J, with 8 bases in the middle. The CDR3 sequence is 14 residues long. Per the germline V gene, CDR1 is MNHEY and CDR2 is SVGEGT. In DNA form, the CDR3 reads TGTGCCAGCAGTTACTCCCAGGGTTATTCACCCCTCCACTTT. Translation gives CASSYSQGYSPLHF.

The chain has TRBV19 and TRBJ2-3, with 11 bases identical to TRBD1. V shed 7 bases and J 2 bases; nucleotides not matched to a gene: 17. The CDR3 loop spans 19 amino acids. Looked up from germline, CDR1 is LNHDA and CDR2 is SQIVND (reference sequence). The CDR3 sequence: CASKNSRDRGSLTTDTQYF. CDR3 in DNA: TGTGCCAGTAAAAACTCCCGGGACAGGGGGTCTCTCACCACAGATACGCAGTATTTT.

The chain uses TRBV2 and TRBJ1-1, with 7 positions matching TRBD1. The J segment lost 3 bases and the V segment lost 3 bases, leaving 4 bases of the junction unmatched. This CDR3 is 14 amino acids long. Germline CDR1 SNHLY, CDR2 FYNNEI. CDR3 amino acids: CASSDEGADTEAFF. CDR3 nucleotides: TGTGCCAGCAGTGATGAGGGGGCGGACACTGAAGCTTTCTTT.

The V and J genes are TRBV5-1 and TRBJ2-3; 7 positions agree with TRBD1. V lost 8 bases to trimming and J lost 3 bases; unmatched junction nucleotides: 6. This CDR3 has 13 amino acids. Germline values: CDR1 SGHRS, CDR2 YFSETQ. In DNA, the CDR3 is TGCGCCAGTTATAGACAGGGAACAGATACGCAGTATTTT. Encoded protein: CASYRQGTDTQYF.

The chain joins TRBV9 to TRBJ1-2; maybe TRBD1 (5 bases). Germline assignment: CDR1 SGDLS and CDR2 YYNGEE. CDR3 length: 15 amino acids. V was clipped by 4 bases and J by 7 bases, with 20 bases between them. The CDR3 coding sequence is TGTGCCAGCAGCCTCAGGGCCAAATCGGTGGGTGGCTACACCTTC. The encoded protein is CASSLRAKSVGGYTF.

This chain links TRBV13 with TRBJ1-4; 8 nucleotides agree with TRBD1. The length of the CDR3 is 14 residues. With 5 bases clipped from V and 6 bases from J, the junction kept 5 bases outside the gene matches. Per germline, CDR1 PRHDT and CDR2 FYEKMQ (reference sequence). Written as DNA, the CDR3 is TGTGCCAGCAGCCAGACAGGGGTCGATGAAAAACTGTTTTTT. This gives the protein CASSQTGVDEKLFF.

The rearrangement uses TRBV27 and TRBJ2-3; 8 bases are shared with TRBD2. The trim removed 8 bases at V and 3 bases at J, leaving 7 bases unmatched. The CDR3 spans 14 residues. Germline V CDR1 and CDR2: MNHEY, SMNVEV (reference sequence). The CDR3 protein is CASCRGLGTDTQYF. In DNA form, the CDR3 reads TGTGCCAGCTGTCGGGGACTAGGGACAGATACGCAGTATTTT.

V gene TRBV5-1 combines with J gene TRBJ2-7; a weak D match, TRBD2 (6 bases). V dropped 0 bases and J dropped 1 base, with 11 bases sitting between them. Germline V gene data show CDR1 as SGHRS and CDR2 as YFSETQ. This CDR3 has 15 amino acids. CDR3 sequence: CASSLAGRGSYEQYF. The CDR3 DNA sequence: TGCGCCAGCAGCTTGGCCGGGCGGGGTTCCTACGAGCAGTACTTC.

The chain recombines TRBV7-2 with TRBJ1-4; weak D call: TRBD1 (5 bases). Germline assignment: CDR1 SGHTA and CDR2 FQGNSA. This CDR3 contains 17 residues. V lost 1 base and J lost 2, with 14 bases in between. The CDR3 loop is CASSLGAGLGTNEKLFF. The DNA of the CDR3 is TGTGCCAGCAGCTTAGGGGCGGGGCTTGGGACTAATGAAAAACTGTTTTTT.

V usage is TRBV6-5 and J usage is TRBJ1-1, with a weak D call TRBD1 (5 bases). Germline loops: CDR1 MNHEY, CDR2 SVGAGI. There are 11 residues in the CDR3. The V and J ends lost 7 bases and 6 bases respectively, with 9 bases between them. CDR3 in DNA: TGTGCCAGCAAGGCGGGACCTGAAGCTTTCTTT. Translation: CASKAGPEAFF.

The gene calls are TRBV7-6 and TRBJ2-5; possible D gene TRBD1, 6 bases. Germline CDR1 is SGHVS and CDR2 is FNYEAQ. This CDR3 spans 16 amino acids. Between the trimmed V and J ends, which lost 0 bases and 5 bases, there was a span of 16 bases. The CDR3 bases are TGTGCCAGCAGCTTAGCGGGGACAACGACCTGGGAGACCCAGTACTTC. Translating it yields CASSLAGTTTWETQYF.

The chain couples TRBV10-3 to TRBJ2-3; tentatively, D is TRBD2 (5 bases). This CDR3 region has 12 residues. CDR1 and CDR2 (germline): ENHRY, SYGVKD. The V and J ends lost 10 bases and 0 bases respectively, with 8 bases between them. In nucleotides, the CDR3 is TGTGCCACTCGGGGTAGCACAGATACGCAGTATTTT. It encodes CATRGSTDTQYF.

This chain uses TRBV6-6 with TRBJ2-7; maybe TRBD2 (5 bases). Germline CDR1 and CDR2: MNHNY and SVGAGI (reference sequence). Trimming took off 6 bases at V and 3 bases at J, with 12 bases between the two ends. This CDR3 is built from 13 residues. CDR3 sequence: CASRGQEDYEQYF. The CDR3, as DNA: TGTGCCAGCAGGGGCCAGGAGGACTACGAGCAGTACTTC.

Remarks on this clone: A junction boundary mismatches the germline segment, possibly from a read error. The rearrangement uses TRBV6-1 and TRBJ2-1; D gene ambiguous. The CDR3 is 15 residues long. Germline V gene lookup returns CDR1 MNHNS and CDR2 SASEGT. For the CDR3, the DNA is TGTGCCAGCAGGGAAGCAATCGGCTCCTACAATGAGCAGTTCTTC. Its translation is CASREAIGSYNEQFF.